These 14 T cell receptor beta chains share one sample of origin, sequenced in a study of shared clonotypes between healthy human individuals. Profiled with immunoSEQ multiplex PCR; TCRdb holds only in-frame clones, not every one. The table has 1.5 million to 2.5 million clones, approximately 94% seen once. CD45RO negativity and positive selection for CCR7 defined naive CD8 cells, a population that excluded terminally differentiated effector memory CD45RA+ cells. The sample taken for sequencing was naive CD8+ T cells sorted from blood. These receptors originate from a man between 18 and 29 years old in good health.

CDR3: CASSPIVNTEAFF. In DNA, the CDR3 is TGTGCCAGCTCACCAATCGTGAACACTGAAGCTTTCTTT. This chain connects TRBV18 to TRBJ1-1; D ambiguous. Germline CDR1 KGHSH, CDR2 LQKENI. This CDR3 is built from 13 residues. V was shortened by 2 bases and J by 0 bases, with 4 bases between the two germline ends.

The gene calls are TRBV7-9 and TRBJ1-2; D gene unclear. The CDR3 contains 14 residues. The germline V and J ends were trimmed by 5 bases and 1 base, with 11 bases remaining between them. CDR1 and CDR2 from the germline V gene are SEHNR and FQNEAQ (reference sequence). In DNA form, the CDR3 reads TGTGCCAGCAGCAAGGCAGACGATAACTATGGCTACACCTTC. It specifies CASSKADDNYGYTF.

This rearrangement joins TRBV30 to TRBJ1-1; D is perhaps TRBD1 (5 bases). This CDR3 has 11 amino acids. In germline, CDR1 is GTSNPN, CDR2 SVGIG (reference sequence). V was cut by 2 bases and J by 7 bases, with 8 bases left in between. The CDR3 coding sequence is TGTGCCTGGAGTAGGGGCAATGAAGCTTTCTTT. Translated, it gives CAWSRGNEAFF.

A single count supports this clone. The rearrangement uses TRBV30 and TRBJ2-5, with D perhaps TRBD1 (6 bases). The V gene lost 2 bases and the J gene lost 4 bases, with 11 bases spanning the gap. The CDR3 runs to 13 residues. Germline V gene data show CDR1 as GTSNPN and CDR2 as SVGIG (reference sequence). The CDR3 DNA reads as TGTGCCTGGAGTCCCGGGACATCAGAGACCCAGTACTTC. Protein sequence: CAWSPGTSETQYF.

Points on this clone: At one boundary the junction diverges from the germline segment, which might be a read error. The rearrangement links TRBV7-9 to TRBJ2-1; D is uncertain. The CDR3 runs 15 residues. CDR1 is SEHNR, CDR2 FQNEAQ, per germline (reference sequence). CDR3 amino acids: CASSLVNPLYHEQFF. DNA of the CDR3: TGTGCCAGCAGCTTAGTTAATCCCCTCTACCATGAGCAGTTCTTC.

The gene calls are TRBV27 and TRBJ2-5; D possibly corresponds to TRBD1 (6 bases). The V gene's germline CDR1 is MNHEY and CDR2 SMNVEV (reference sequence). V was cut by 8 bases and J by 4 bases, with 11 bases left in between. The CDR3 loop spans 12 amino acids. This CDR3 reads CASGGPGETQYF. CDR3 nucleotides: TGTGCCAGCGGGGGCCCCGGAGAGACCCAGTACTTC.

This chain uses TRBV7-9 with TRBJ2-2; tentative D call: TRBD2 (5 bases). Trimming stripped 7 bases from V and 3 bases from J, with 18 bases between. There are 16 residues in the CDR3. Germline lookup yields CDR1 SEHNR and CDR2 FQNEAQ (reference sequence). CDR3 in amino acids: CASTFGVALHTGELFF. The CDR3 DNA reads as TGTGCCAGCACCTTCGGGGTAGCGCTTCACACCGGGGAGCTGTTTTTT.

The CDR3 reads CASGDLGGYTF. CDR3 bases: TGTGCCAGCGGAGACCTTGGGGGCTACACCTTC. The V gene is TRBV7-9, the J gene TRBJ1-2, with unresolved D. Trimming cost V 8 bases and J 8 bases, with 12 bases left between them. Germline V gene lookup returns CDR1 SEHNR and CDR2 FQNEAQ (reference sequence). CDR3 length: 11 amino acids.

The genes are TRBV4-1 and TRBJ1-5; 8 nucleotides align to TRBD1. Germline assignment: CDR1 MGHRA and CDR2 YSYEKL. The CDR3 covers 20 residues. After removal of 1 base from V and 1 base from J, the junction contained 15 bases not matched to a gene. Written as DNA, the CDR3 is TGCGCCAGCAGCCAAGTTCATATCGGGACAGGCGGGGCGAGCAATCAGCCCCAGCATTTT. It specifies CASSQVHIGTGGASNQPQHF.

The chain carries TRBV4-1 and TRBJ2-2; tentative D call: TRBD1 (5 bases). Trimming stripped 0 bases from V and 6 bases from J, with 17 bases between. There are 17 residues in the CDR3. Germline CDR1 reads MGHRA; CDR2 reads YSYEKL. CDR3 loop: CASSQDIRQGEAGELFF. The CDR3 bases are TGCGCCAGCAGCCAAGATATAAGGCAGGGTGAGGCCGGGGAGCTGTTTTTT.

The CDR3 DNA is TGTGCCAGCAGTTTCCTCGGAGGAGGAGACAGCTCATCCTACGAGCAGTACTTC. Protein product: CASSFLGGGDSSSYEQYF. The chain recombines TRBV27 with TRBJ2-7; tentatively, D is TRBD1 or TRBD2 (5 bases each). Trimming shortened V by 3 bases and J by 1 base, and 22 bases separated the two germline ends. CDR3 length: 18 residues. CDR1 and CDR2 (germline): MNHEY, SMNVEV (reference sequence).

This chain uses TRBV15 with TRBJ2-7, with 8 bases fitting TRBD1. V gave up 0 bases and J gave up 1 base; unmatched junction bases: 5. The CDR3 loop spans 16 amino acids. The V gene's germline CDR1 is LNHNV and CDR2 YYDKDF (reference sequence). The CDR3 DNA reads as TGTGCCACCAGCAGAGATATAGGACAGGGTTCCTACGAGCAGTACTTC. This sequence encodes CATSRDIGQGSYEQYF. The full variable domain, rest sourced from reference TRBV15 and TRBJ2-7, is DAMVIQNPRYQVTQFGKPVTLSCSQTLNHNVMYWYQQKSSQAPKLLFHYYDKDFNNEADTPDNFQSRRPNTSFCFLDIRSPGLGDTAMYLCATSRDIGQGSYEQYFGPGTRLTVT.

This chain uses TRBV27 with TRBJ1-1, with 7 nucleotides matching TRBD1. CDR3 length: 14 amino acids. With V trimmed by 1 base and J by 8 bases, 7 bases remained unmatched. Germline CDR1 is MNHEY and CDR2 is SMNVEV (reference sequence). CDR3 nucleotides: TGTGCCAGCAGTTTATGGGACAGCAGAAACGAAGCTTTCTTT. Amino acids: CASSLWDSRNEAFF.

The genes are TRBV27 and TRBJ2-3, with D perhaps being TRBD1 or TRBD2 (6 bases each). CDR3 size: 15 residues. V lost 6 bases and J lost 4, with 17 bases in between. Germline CDR1 is MNHEY and CDR2 is SMNVEV (reference sequence). CDR3 region: CASSPIGGLADTQYF. CDR3 sequence (DNA): TGTGCCAGCAGCCCTATAGGGGGGCTCGCAGATACGCAGTATTTT.